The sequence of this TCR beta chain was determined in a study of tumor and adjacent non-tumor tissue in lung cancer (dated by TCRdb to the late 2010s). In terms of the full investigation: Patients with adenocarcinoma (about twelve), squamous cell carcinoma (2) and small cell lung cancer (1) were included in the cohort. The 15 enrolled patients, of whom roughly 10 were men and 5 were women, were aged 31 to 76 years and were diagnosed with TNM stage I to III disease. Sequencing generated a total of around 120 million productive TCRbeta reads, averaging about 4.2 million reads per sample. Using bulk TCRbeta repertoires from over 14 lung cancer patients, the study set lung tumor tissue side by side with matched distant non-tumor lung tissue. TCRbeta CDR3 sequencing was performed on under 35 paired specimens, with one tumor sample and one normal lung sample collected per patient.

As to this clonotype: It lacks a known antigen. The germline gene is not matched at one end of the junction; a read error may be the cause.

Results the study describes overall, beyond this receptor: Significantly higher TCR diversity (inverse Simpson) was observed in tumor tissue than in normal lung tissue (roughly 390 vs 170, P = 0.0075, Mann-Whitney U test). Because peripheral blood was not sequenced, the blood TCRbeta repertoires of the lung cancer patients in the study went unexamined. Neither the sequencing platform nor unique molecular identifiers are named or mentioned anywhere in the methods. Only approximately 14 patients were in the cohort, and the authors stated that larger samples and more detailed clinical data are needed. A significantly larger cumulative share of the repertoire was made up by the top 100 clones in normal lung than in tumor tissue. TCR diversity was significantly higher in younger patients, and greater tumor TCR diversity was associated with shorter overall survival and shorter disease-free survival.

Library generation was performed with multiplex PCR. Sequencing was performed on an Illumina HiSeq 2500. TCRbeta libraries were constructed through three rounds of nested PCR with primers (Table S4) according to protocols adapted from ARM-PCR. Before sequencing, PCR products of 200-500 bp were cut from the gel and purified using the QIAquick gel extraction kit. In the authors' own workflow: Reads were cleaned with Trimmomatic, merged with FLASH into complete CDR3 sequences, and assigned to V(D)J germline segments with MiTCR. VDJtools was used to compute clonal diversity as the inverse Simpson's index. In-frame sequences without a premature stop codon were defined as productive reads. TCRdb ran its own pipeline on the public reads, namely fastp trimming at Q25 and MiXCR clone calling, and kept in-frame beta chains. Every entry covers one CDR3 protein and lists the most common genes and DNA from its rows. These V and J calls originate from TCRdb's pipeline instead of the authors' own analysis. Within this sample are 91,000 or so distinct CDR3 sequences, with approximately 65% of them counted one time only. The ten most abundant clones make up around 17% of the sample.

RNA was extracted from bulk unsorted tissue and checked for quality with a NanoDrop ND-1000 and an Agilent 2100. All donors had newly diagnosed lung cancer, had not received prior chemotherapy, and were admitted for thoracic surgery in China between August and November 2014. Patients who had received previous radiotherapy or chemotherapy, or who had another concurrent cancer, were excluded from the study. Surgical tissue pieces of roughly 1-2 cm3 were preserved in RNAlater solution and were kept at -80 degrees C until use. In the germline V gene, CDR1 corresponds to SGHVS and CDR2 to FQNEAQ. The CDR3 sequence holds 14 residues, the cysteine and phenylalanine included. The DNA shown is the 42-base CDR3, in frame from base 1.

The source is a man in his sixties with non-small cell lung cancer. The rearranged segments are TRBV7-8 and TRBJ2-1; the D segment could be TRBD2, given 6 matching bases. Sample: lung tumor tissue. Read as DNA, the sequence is TGTGCCAGGAGCCCCAGATGGCGGGGTGATGAACAGCTCTTC. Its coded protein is CARSPRWRGDEQLF.